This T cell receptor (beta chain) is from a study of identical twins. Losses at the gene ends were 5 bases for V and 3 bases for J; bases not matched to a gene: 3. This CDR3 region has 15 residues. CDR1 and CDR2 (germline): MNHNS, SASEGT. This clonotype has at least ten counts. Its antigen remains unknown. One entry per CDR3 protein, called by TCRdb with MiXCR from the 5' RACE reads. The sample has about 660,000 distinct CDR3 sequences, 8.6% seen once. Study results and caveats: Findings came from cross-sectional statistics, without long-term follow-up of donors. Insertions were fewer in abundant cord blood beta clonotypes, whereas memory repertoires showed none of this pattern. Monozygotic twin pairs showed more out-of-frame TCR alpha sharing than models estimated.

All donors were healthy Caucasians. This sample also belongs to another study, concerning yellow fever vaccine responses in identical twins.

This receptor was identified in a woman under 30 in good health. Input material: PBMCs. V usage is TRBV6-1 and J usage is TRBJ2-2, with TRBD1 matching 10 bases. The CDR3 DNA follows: TGTGCCAGCAGTCTGGGACAGGGGCACACCGGGGAGCTGTTTTTT. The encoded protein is CASSLGQGHTGELFF.